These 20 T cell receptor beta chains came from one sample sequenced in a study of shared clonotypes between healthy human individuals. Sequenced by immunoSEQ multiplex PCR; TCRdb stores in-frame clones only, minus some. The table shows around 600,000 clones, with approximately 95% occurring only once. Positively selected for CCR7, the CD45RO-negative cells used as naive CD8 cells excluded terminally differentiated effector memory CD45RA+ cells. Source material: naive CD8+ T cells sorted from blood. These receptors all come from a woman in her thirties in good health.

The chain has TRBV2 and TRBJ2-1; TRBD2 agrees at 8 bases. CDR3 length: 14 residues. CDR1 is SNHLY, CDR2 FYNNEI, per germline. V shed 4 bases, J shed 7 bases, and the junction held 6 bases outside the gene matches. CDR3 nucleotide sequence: TGTGCCAGCAGTGTGGAGATAGCGGGGAATGAGCAGTTCTTC. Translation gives CASSVEIAGNEQFF.

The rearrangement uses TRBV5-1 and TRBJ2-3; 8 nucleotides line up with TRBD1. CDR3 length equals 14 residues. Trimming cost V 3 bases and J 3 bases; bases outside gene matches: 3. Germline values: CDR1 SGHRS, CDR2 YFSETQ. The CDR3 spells CASSWRQGTDTQYF. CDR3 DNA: TGCGCCAGCAGCTGGCGACAGGGGACAGATACGCAGTATTTT.

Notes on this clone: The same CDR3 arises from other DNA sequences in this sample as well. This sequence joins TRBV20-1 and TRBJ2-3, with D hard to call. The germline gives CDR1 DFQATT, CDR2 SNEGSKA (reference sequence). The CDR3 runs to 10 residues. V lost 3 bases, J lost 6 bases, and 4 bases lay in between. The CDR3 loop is CSARWDTQYF. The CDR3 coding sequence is TGCAGTGCTAGGTGGGATACGCAGTATTTT.

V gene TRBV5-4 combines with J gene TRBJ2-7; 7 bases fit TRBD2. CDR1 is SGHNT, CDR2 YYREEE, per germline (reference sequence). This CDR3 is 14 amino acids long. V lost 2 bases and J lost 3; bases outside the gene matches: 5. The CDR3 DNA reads TGTGCCAGCAGCTTCGGCGGGAGCGACTACGAGCAGTACTTC. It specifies CASSFGGSDYEQYF. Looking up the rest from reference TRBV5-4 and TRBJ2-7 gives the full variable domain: ETGVTQSPTHLIKTRGQQVTLRCSSQSGHNTVSWYQQALGQGPQFIFQYYREEENGRGNFPPRFSGLQFPNYSSELNVNALELDDSALYLCASSFGGSDYEQYFGPGTRLTVT.

In DNA, the CDR3 is TGTGCCAGTAGTTCCGGACAGGGAAATTTCTACGAGCAGTACTTC. Its translation is CASSSGQGNFYEQYF. The chain uses TRBV19 and TRBJ2-7, with 8 bases aligning to TRBD1. V lost 5 bases and J lost 3; bases outside the gene matches: 9. In germline, CDR1 is LNHDA, CDR2 SQIVND (reference sequence). The CDR3 totals 15 residues. Using reference TRBV19 and TRBJ2-7 for the parts outside the CDR3, the full variable domain is DGGITQSPKYLFRKEGQNVTLSCEQNLNHDAMYWYRQDPGQGLRLIYYSQIVNDFQKGDIAEGYSVSREKKESFPLTVTSAQKNPTAFYLCASSSGQGNFYEQYFGPGTRLTVT.

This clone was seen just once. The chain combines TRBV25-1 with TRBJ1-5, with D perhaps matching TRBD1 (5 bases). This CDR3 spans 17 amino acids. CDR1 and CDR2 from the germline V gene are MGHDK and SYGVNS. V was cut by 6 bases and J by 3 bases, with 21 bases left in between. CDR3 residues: CASSPWSQGGDNQPQHF. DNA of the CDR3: TGTGCCAGCAGCCCCTGGTCCCAGGGAGGAGACAATCAGCCCCAGCATTTT.

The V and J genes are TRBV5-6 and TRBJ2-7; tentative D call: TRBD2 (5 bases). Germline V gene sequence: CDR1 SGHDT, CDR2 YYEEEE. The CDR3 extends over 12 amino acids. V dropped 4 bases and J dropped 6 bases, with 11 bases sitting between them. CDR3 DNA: TGTGCCAGCAGCCTGGGAGTCGGCGAGCAGTACTTC. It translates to CASSLGVGEQYF.

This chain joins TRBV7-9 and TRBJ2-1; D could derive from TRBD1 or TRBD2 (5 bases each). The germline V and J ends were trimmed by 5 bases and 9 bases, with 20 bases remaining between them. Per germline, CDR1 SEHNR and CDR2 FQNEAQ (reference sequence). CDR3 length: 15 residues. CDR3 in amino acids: CASSLSGTPVGEQFF. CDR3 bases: TGTGCCAGCAGCCTCTCGGGGACCCCAGTCGGTGAGCAGTTCTTC.

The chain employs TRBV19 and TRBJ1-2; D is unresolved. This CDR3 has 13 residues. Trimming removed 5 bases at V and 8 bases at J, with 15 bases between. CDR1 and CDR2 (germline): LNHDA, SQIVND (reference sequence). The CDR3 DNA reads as TGTGCCAGTAGTCCTGACTTCCGTCGGGGCTACACCTTC. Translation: CASSPDFRRGYTF.

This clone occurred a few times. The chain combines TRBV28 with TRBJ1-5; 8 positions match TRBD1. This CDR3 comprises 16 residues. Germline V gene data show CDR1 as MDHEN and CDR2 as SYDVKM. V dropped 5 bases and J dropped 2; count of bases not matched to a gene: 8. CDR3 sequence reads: CASSSPRGLGNQPQHF. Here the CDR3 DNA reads TGTGCCAGCAGTAGTCCCAGGGGGCTTGGCAATCAGCCCCAGCATTTT.

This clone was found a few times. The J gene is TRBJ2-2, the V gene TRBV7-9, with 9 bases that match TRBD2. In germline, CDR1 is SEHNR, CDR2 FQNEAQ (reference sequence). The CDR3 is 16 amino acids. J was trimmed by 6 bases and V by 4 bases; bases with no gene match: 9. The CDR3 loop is CASSSNPGTSPGELFF. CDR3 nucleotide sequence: TGTGCCAGCAGCTCGAATCCCGGGACTAGCCCCGGGGAGCTGTTTTTT. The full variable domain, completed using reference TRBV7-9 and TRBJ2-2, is DTGVSQNPRHKITKRGQNVTFRCDPISEHNRLYWYRQTLGQGPEFLTYFQNEAQLEKSRLLSDRFSAERPKGSFSTLEIQRTEQGDSAMYLCASSSNPGTSPGELFFGEGSRLTVL.

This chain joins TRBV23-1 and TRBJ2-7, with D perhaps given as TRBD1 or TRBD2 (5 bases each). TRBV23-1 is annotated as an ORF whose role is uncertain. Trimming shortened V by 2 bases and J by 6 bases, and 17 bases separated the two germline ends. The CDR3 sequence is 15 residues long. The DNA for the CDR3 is TGCGCCAGCAGTCAAAACCGACCGGGACCCCGCGAGCAGTACTTC. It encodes CASSQNRPGPREQYF.

The CDR3 DNA reads as TGTGCCAGCAGCGCCCCACCCCTTTACGAGCAGTACTTC. It translates to CASSAPPLYEQYF. The rearrangement uses TRBV9 and TRBJ2-7, with unresolved D. CDR1 and CDR2 (germline): SGDLS, YYNGEE. The V gene lost 3 bases and the J gene lost 4 bases, with 11 bases spanning the gap. This CDR3 comprises 13 residues.

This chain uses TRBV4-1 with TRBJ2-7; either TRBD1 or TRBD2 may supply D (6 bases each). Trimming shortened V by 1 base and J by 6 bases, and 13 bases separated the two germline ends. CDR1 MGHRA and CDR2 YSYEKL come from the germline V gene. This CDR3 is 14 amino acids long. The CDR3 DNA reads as TGCGCCAGCAGCCAAGTTCGGGGGCCGTCCGAGCAGTACTTC. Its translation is CASSQVRGPSEQYF.

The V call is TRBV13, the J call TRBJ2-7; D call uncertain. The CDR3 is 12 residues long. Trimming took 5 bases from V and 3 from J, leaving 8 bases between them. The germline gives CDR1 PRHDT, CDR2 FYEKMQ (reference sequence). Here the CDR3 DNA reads TGTGCCAGCAGCGCCATGAGCTACGAGCAGTACTTC. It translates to CASSAMSYEQYF.

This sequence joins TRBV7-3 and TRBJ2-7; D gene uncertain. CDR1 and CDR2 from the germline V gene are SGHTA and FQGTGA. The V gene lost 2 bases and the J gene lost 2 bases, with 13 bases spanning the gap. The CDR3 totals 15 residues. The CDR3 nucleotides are TGTGCCAGCAGCTTATCCTACGGACCTACCTACGAGCAGTACTTC. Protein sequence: CASSLSYGPTYEQYF.

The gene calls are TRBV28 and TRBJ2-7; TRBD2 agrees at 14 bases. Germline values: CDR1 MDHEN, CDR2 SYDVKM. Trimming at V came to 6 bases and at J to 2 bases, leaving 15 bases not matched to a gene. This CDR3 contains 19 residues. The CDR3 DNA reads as TGTGCCAGCAGCCCATGGGGACTAGCGGGAGAGAACGTCCCCTACGAGCAGTACTTC. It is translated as CASSPWGLAGENVPYEQYF.

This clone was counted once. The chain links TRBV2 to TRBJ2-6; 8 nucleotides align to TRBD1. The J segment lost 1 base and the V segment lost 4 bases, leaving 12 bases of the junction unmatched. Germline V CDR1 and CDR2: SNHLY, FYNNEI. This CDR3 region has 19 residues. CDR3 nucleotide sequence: TGTGCCAGCAGTGTAAGGGGGGACAGGTCTGGGTCTGGGGCCAACGTCCTGACTTTC. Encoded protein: CASSVRGDRSGSGANVLTF.

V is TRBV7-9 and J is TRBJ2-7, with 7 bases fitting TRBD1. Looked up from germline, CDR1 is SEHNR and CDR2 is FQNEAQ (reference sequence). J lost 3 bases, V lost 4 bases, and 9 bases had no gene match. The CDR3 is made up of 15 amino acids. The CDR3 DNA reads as TGTGCCAGCAGCTCAATCCGGGACAGTCGCTACGAGCAGTACTTC. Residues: CASSSIRDSRYEQYF.

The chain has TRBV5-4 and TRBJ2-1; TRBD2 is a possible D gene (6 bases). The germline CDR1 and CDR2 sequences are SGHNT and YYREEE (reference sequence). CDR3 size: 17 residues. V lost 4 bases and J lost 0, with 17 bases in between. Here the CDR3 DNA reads TGTGCCAGCAGCCAGCAAGCGGGCCAGAGCTCCTACAATGAGCAGTTCTTC. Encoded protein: CASSQQAGQSSYNEQFF.